This T cell receptor beta chain was observed in a study of blood T cells in healthy people across ages. Germline V gene data show CDR1 as SGHDN and CDR2 as FVKESK. Trimming left V 1 base short and J 3 bases short, with 10 bases between. The CDR3 spans 14 residues. Broader study findings: The diversity estimates, figures obtained from one million T cells, were considered underestimates.

A second about 7 to 11 cycle PCR used barcoded and J-beta primers. Samples each returned at least 2.5 million CDR3-containing paired-end reads. MiXCR, run by TCRdb on the 5' RACE reads, gives a single entry per CDR3 protein. The sample consists of approximately 800,000 distinct CDR3 sequences, approximately 65% of them appearing once. Only a few counts were recorded for this clonotype. Its antigen is still unknown. This chain links TRBV14 with TRBJ2-7, with D possibly being TRBD1 (6 bases). The source material was blood. This TCR derives from a man in his thirties or forties in good health. This CDR3 is CASSQGQEIYEQYF. The CDR3 nucleotides are TGTGCCAGCAGCCAAGGACAGGAAATCTACGAGCAGTACTTC.